The 14 T cell receptor beta chains listed next were all sequenced from one sample in a study of siplizumab effects on memory and regulatory T cells. Clones were sequenced by immunoSEQ multiplex PCR, and TCRdb holds only the in-frame ones, with some missing. The sample records 100,000 to 120,000 clones, about nine tenths being singletons. Source material: CD4+ T cells sorted from blood. These receptors were collected from a human donor in good health.

The chain couples TRBV6-5 to TRBJ2-3; D gene unclear. Between the trimmed V and J ends, which lost 8 bases and 2 bases, there was a span of 11 bases. Germline assignment: CDR1 MNHEY and CDR2 SVGAGI. CDR3 length equals 13 residues. DNA of the CDR3: TGTGCCAGCCGCTGGGCGCTCACAGATACGCAGTATTTT. It yields the protein CASRWALTDTQYF.

The chain is built from TRBV7-2 and TRBJ1-3, with 7 bases aligning to TRBD1. The germline gives CDR1 SGHTA, CDR2 FQGNSA. This CDR3 contains 13 residues. The V gene end was trimmed by 8 bases and the J gene end by 4 bases; junction bases not matched to a gene: 5. In DNA, the CDR3 is TGTGCCAGCTCGAGGGACAGCGGAAACACCATATATTTT. Translation: CASSRDSGNTIYF.

This chain uses TRBV19 with TRBJ2-7; D might be TRBD2 (5 bases). CDR1 and CDR2 (germline): LNHDA, SQIVND (reference sequence). The V end was cut by 6 bases, the J end by 4 bases, with 16 bases between. This CDR3 has 14 amino acids. The CDR3 nucleotides read TGTGCCAGTAGCGGACTGGGCCCGACTTACGAGCAGTACTTC. Protein: CASSGLGPTYEQYF.

This chain joins TRBV2 and TRBJ2-3, with D possibly being TRBD2 (5 bases). The germline CDR1 and CDR2 sequences are SNHLY and FYNNEI. V lost 6 bases and J lost 2, with 12 bases in between. The CDR3 length is 14 residues. This CDR3 reads CASSPRRPTDTQYF. CDR3 in DNA: TGTGCCAGCAGCCCCCGGAGGCCCACAGATACGCAGTATTTT.

The chain is built from TRBV11-3 and TRBJ2-5; D possibly uses TRBD1 or TRBD2 (5 bases each). This CDR3 is 14 amino acids long. Deletions cut 0 bases from V and 3 bases from J, with 8 bases between. Germline assignment: CDR1 SGHNT and CDR2 YENEEA. The CDR3 coding sequence is TGTGCCAGCAGCTTAGAGGGGGTCAAAGAGACCCAGTACTTC. Translating it yields CASSLEGVKETQYF.

The chain carries TRBV5-6 and TRBJ1-4, with unresolved D. The germline V gene encodes CDR1 SGHDT and CDR2 YYEEEE. The CDR3 runs 13 residues. V lost 0 bases, J lost 6 bases, and 6 bases lay in between. The CDR3 sequence: CASSLDRYEKLFF. CDR3 DNA sequence: TGTGCCAGCAGCTTGGATAGGTATGAAAAACTGTTTTTT.

V is TRBV7-2 and J is TRBJ1-1, with a tentative D call TRBD1 (6 bases). This CDR3 is 13 amino acids long. The germline CDR1 and CDR2 sequences are SGHTA and FQGNSA. Trimming stripped 1 base from V and 9 bases from J, with 12 bases between. CDR3 nucleotide sequence: TGTGCCAGCAGCTTAGAGGCAACAGGGAAAGCTTTCTTT. Its translation is CASSLEATGKAFF.

The chain combines TRBV7-2 with TRBJ2-7; 7 bases agree with TRBD1. The CDR3 contains 15 residues. Trimming at V came to 1 base and at J to 0 bases, leaving 3 bases not matched to a gene. The germline CDR1 and CDR2 sequences are SGHTA and FQGNSA. The CDR3 sequence is CASSLDRGSSYEQYF. For the CDR3, the DNA is TGTGCCAGCAGCTTAGACAGGGGAAGCTCCTACGAGCAGTACTTC.

V is TRBV29-1 and J is TRBJ1-4; 8 bases fit TRBD1. Trimming cost V 6 bases and J 0 bases; bases outside gene matches: 3. Germline CDR1 is SQVTM and CDR2 is ANQGSEA. There are 14 residues in the CDR3. The CDR3, as DNA: TGCAGCGTCGGGACAGGCCCAACTAATGAAAAACTGTTTTTT. Protein sequence: CSVGTGPTNEKLFF.

The chain joins TRBV7-9 to TRBJ2-1; a weak D match, TRBD2 (6 bases). The CDR3 has 16 residues. Germline CDR1 reads SEHNR; CDR2 reads FQNEAQ (reference sequence). Trimming shortened V by 5 bases and J by 4 bases, and 18 bases separated the two germline ends. CDR3: CASSPKGRGGYNEQFF. The DNA for the CDR3 is TGTGCCAGCAGCCCGAAGGGGCGGGGCGGATACAATGAGCAGTTCTTC.

The chain couples TRBV2 to TRBJ1-5, with TRBD1 as a possible D gene (5 bases). V dropped 6 bases and J dropped 5 bases, with 17 bases sitting between them. This CDR3 comprises 15 residues. The germline CDR1 and CDR2 sequences are SNHLY and FYNNEI. The CDR3 is CASSPWGRPDQPQHF. CDR3 coding DNA: TGTGCCAGCAGCCCTTGGGGCAGGCCCGATCAGCCCCAGCATTTT.

The gene calls are TRBV7-2 and TRBJ2-7; TRBD2 agrees at 9 bases. The V gene end was trimmed by 3 bases and the J gene end by 7 bases; junction bases not matched to a gene: 10. CDR3 length equals 15 residues. The germline CDR1 and CDR2 sequences are SGHTA and FQGNSA. The CDR3, as DNA: TGTGCCAGCAGCTTGTCTAGCGGGGCACAGGGGGAGCAGTACTTC. As protein: CASSLSSGAQGEQYF.

The chain recombines TRBV4-1 with TRBJ2-1, with 7 bases fitting TRBD1. This CDR3 has 14 residues. J was trimmed by 8 bases and V by 3 bases; bases with no gene match: 7. Germline CDR1 is MGHRA and CDR2 is YSYEKL. CDR3 nucleotide sequence: TGCGCCAGCAGCCAGCGACAGGGTCGGGATGAGCAGTTCTTC. Encoded protein: CASSQRQGRDEQFF.

The chain couples TRBV21-1 to TRBJ2-3. TRBV21-1 is designated a pseudogene. The CDR3 has 17 amino acids. The CDR3 DNA sequence: TGTGCCAGCAGCCCTCAGAACCCTACAACTAGCACAGATACGCAGTATTTT. Encoded protein: CASSPQNPTTSTDTQYF.